Listed below are T cell receptor beta chains from one sample, sequenced in a study of identical twins. TCRdb independently ran MiXCR on the 5' RACE reads; one entry per CDR3 protein. The sample contains a few hundred thousand distinct CDR3 sequences, around 20% of which appear only once. Specimen: naive T cells sorted from blood. These receptors all stem from a man aged 50-60 years in good health. The CDR3 runs from the conserved cysteine through the conserved F or W. A D gene is named only where the DNA matches it firmly.

20	TRBJ2-3	TRBD2	TRBV20-1	CSAPGLAGVPSGSSTDTQYF
13	TRBJ2-3	TRBD2	TRBV20-1	CSAIAGGTDTQYF
14	TRBJ2-3	NA	TRBV20-1	CSARDYGMTDTQYF
14	TRBJ2-1	NA	TRBV10-2	CASRLEGQYNEQFF
14	TRBJ2-7	NA	TRBV3-1	CASSQRHLAYEQYF
15	TRBJ2-1	TRBD1	TRBV20-1	CSARDPGQGYGEQFF
15	TRBJ2-1	TRBD2	TRBV27	CASSLTSGSTGEQFF
12	TRBJ2-5	NA	TRBV12-3/TRBV12-4	CASSLAWETQYF
16	TRBJ2-1	NA	TRBV19	CASSIGLPQFGNEQFF
16	TRBJ2-1	TRBD2	TRBV20-1	CSARGTSDGAYNEQFF
15	TRBJ1-2	NA	TRBV27	CASRASGRKGIGYTF
16	TRBJ2-5	TRBD2	TRBV5-1	CASSPGTSGSGETQYF
15	TRBJ2-3	NA	TRBV11-3	CASSSGQFSTDTQYF
17	TRBJ2-1	NA	TRBV7-9	CASSSSRTALNRYEQFF
13	TRBJ2-7	NA	TRBV6-5	CASSYSYGYEQYF
16	TRBJ2-1	TRBD1	TRBV12-3/TRBV12-4	CASSSPPGQGVDEQFF
12	TRBJ2-7	NA	TRBV28	CASLRAGYEQYF
16	TRBJ2-1	NA	TRBV9	CASSPSGRGLVNEQFF
14	TRBJ2-2	NA	TRBV15	CATTRGKDTGELFF
13	TRBJ2-3	NA	TRBV12-3/TRBV12-4	CASSFPPGDTQYF
15	TRBJ2-3	NA	TRBV6-1	CASSPPGTATDTQYF
19	TRBJ2-1	NA	TRBV28	CASSLRGEVDASSYNEQFF
15	TRBJ2-1	NA	TRBV5-6	CASSLPGWRYNEQFF
15	TRBJ1-2	TRBD1	TRBV14	CASSQGATGLYGYTF
14	TRBJ1-5	TRBD1	TRBV2	CASSEAQGPQPQHF
14	TRBJ2-5	NA	TRBV20-1	CSARADPPPGTQYF
15	TRBJ2-1	NA	TRBV4-1	CASSQEKFSYNEQFF
15	TRBJ2-1	TRBD2	TRBV5-1	CASSLEGLAKDEQFF
14	TRBJ2-7	TRBD1	TRBV7-9	CASSTGGFGYEQYF
12	TRBJ2-7	TRBD1	TRBV11-2	CASSPDRAEQYF
17	TRBJ2-5	TRBD1	TRBV27	CASSLGGPRTGVETQYF
12	TRBJ2-2	NA	TRBV6-5	CASSYRVGELFF
19	TRBJ2-6	TRBD1	TRBV5-1	CASSIRTGALLSGANVLTF
14	TRBJ1-2	NA	TRBV7-9	CASSLVEGSKGYTF
14	TRBJ2-2	NA	TRBV6-5	CASSYGVHTGELFF
8	TRBJ2-1	NA	TRBV19	CASPSGFF
14	TRBJ1-1	TRBD1	TRBV20-1	CSATNTGENTEAFF
15	TRBJ2-7	NA	TRBV6-5	CASSYGATMGSEQYF
13	TRBJ2-7	NA	TRBV6-6	CASGTGDSYEQYF
13	TRBJ2-1	NA	TRBV2	CASNGDLWGEQFF
18	TRBJ2-6	NA	TRBV2	CASNAGTLSLSGANVLTF
15	TRBJ2-1	TRBD2	TRBV9	CASSVSGSWGNEQFF
16	TRBJ2-5	TRBD2	TRBV28	CASAASGGVYQETQYF
17	TRBJ1-5	TRBD1	TRBV7-2	CASSNRDRVYSNQPQHF
12	TRBJ1-2	NA	TRBV11-2	CASSSGGFGYTF
15	TRBJ2-3	TRBD2	TRBV12-3/TRBV12-4	CASSSRGDRTDTQYF
13	TRBJ2-7	TRBD2	TRBV27	CASGSGRAYEQYF
13	TRBJ1-1	NA	TRBV12-3/TRBV12-4	CASSLTGLTEAFF
15	TRBJ2-1	TRBD1	TRBV10-3	CAAYPGQGARNEQFF
16	TRBJ1-4	TRBD1	TRBV5-1	CASSRDRGHANEKLFF
15	TRBJ1-4	NA	TRBV4-2	CASSQDPGRFEKLFF
15	TRBJ1-5	NA	TRBV5-1	CASSPSGVLNQPQHF
15	TRBJ1-2	TRBD1	TRBV5-1	CASRSGQGDNYGYTF